Below are 11 T cell receptor beta chains sequenced from a single sample in a study of T cells in localized non-small cell lung cancer. Measured with immunoSEQ multiplex PCR; TCRdb has only the in-frame clones, and not every one. The table includes about 46,000 clones, around 81% detected once. Sample: peripheral blood mononuclear cells, taken before any cancer treatment. These receptors all come from a man between 40 and 70 years old with stage III lung adenocarcinoma.

The rearrangement links TRBV5-4 to TRBJ2-3, with 9 bases lining up with TRBD2. Germline trimming cut 4 bases from V and 2 bases from J; bases unmatched to any gene: 14. The CDR3 runs to 18 residues. Germline lookup yields CDR1 SGHNT and CDR2 YYREEE (reference sequence). The CDR3 here is CASSDRSLASGITDTQYF. DNA of the CDR3: TGTGCCAGCAGCGACCGATCCCTGGCTAGCGGGATCACAGATACGCAGTATTTT.

The sample holds a few counts of this clone. The chain is built from TRBV6-6 and TRBJ2-7, with D unresolved. V dropped 0 bases and J dropped 7 bases, with 16 bases sitting between them. Per germline, CDR1 MNHNY and CDR2 SVGAGI (reference sequence). This CDR3 has 15 residues. The CDR3 region is CASSYSGVGNSEQYF. DNA of the CDR3: TGTGCCAGCAGTTACTCGGGTGTAGGTAATTCGGAGCAGTACTTC.

The chain recombines TRBV10-3 with TRBJ2-7, with D perhaps matching TRBD1 or TRBD2 (6 bases each). Germline assignment: CDR1 ENHRY and CDR2 SYGVKD. Trimming stripped 0 bases from V and 7 bases from J, with 16 bases between. The CDR3 contains 15 residues. The CDR3 region has the DNA TGTGCCATCAGTGAGTCCCAGGGTTGGAGGGGGGAGCAGTACTTC. Protein product: CAISESQGWRGEQYF.

The chain recombines TRBV11-2 with TRBJ1-5; unclear D gene. Germline lookup yields CDR1 SGHAT and CDR2 FQNNGV. V lost 5 bases to trimming and J lost 4 bases, with 9 bases between them. The CDR3 has 13 amino acids. CDR3 sequence reads: CASSLGKNQPQHF. The DNA of the CDR3 is TGTGCCAGCAGCCTCGGGAAGAATCAGCCCCAGCATTTT.

This rearrangement joins TRBV28 to TRBJ2-5, with D perhaps matching TRBD1 or TRBD2 (5 bases each). Between the trimmed V and J ends, which lost 7 bases and 5 bases, there was a span of 14 bases. Germline loops: CDR1 MDHEN, CDR2 SYDVKM. The CDR3 is 13 residues long. The CDR3 DNA follows: TGTGCCAGCACCAAGGGGACGGGGGAGACCCAGTACTTC. It specifies CASTKGTGETQYF.

This chain uses TRBV27 with TRBJ2-4, with 8 bases lining up with TRBD1. Germline V CDR1 and CDR2: MNHEY, SMNVEV (reference sequence). J was trimmed by 8 bases and V by 5 bases; bases with no gene match: 23. CDR3 length: 19 residues. CDR3 sequence reads: CASSTQFFRTQGAGDIQYF. In DNA, the CDR3 is TGTGCCAGCAGTACCCAATTTTTCCGGACCCAGGGGGCCGGTGACATTCAGTACTTC.

In its sample, this clone was seen once. This chain links TRBV6-1 with TRBJ2-3; 7 bases match TRBD1. Trimming cost V 11 bases and J 2 bases; bases outside gene matches: 7. CDR1 and CDR2 from the germline V gene are MNHNS and SASEGT. The CDR3 spans 13 residues. CDR3 nucleotides: TGTGCCGCCAAGGGACAGACCACAGATACGCAGTATTTT. Translation: CAAKGQTTDTQYF.

This clone has a count of ten or more. The chain links TRBV2 to TRBJ1-5; D gene ambiguous. CDR1 and CDR2 from the germline V gene are SNHLY and FYNNEI. The CDR3 contains 17 residues. The ends were cut back, 4 bases at V and 4 bases at J, with 20 bases in the middle. In nucleotides, the CDR3 is TGTGCCAGCAGTGCTGATGCCACCTCCACGGTAAATCAGCCCCAGCATTTT. Amino acid sequence: CASSADATSTVNQPQHF.

CDR3 bases: TGTGCCAGCAGCTTCGTACTCCCAGGGGGACGCACAGATACGCAGTATTTT. Its translation: CASSFVLPGGRTDTQYF. The J gene is TRBJ2-3, the V gene TRBV5-6; 7 bases fit TRBD1. From germline, CDR1 is SGHDT and CDR2 YYEEEE. The CDR3 consists of 17 residues. V lost 2 bases and J lost 1; bases outside the gene matches: 10.

This chain joins TRBV5-6 and TRBJ2-5; 13 bases are a match to TRBD2. Losses at the gene ends were 4 bases for V and 4 bases for J; bases not matched to a gene: 7. Germline V gene lookup returns CDR1 SGHDT and CDR2 YYEEEE. This CDR3 region has 16 residues. The CDR3 DNA reads as TGTGCCAGCAGCCGCGACCGACTAGCGGGGGGAGAGACCCAGTACTTC. This codes for CASSRDRLAGGETQYF.

The chain is built from TRBV5-6 and TRBJ1-1; 10 bases fit TRBD1. Germline CDR1 SGHDT, CDR2 YYEEEE. The V gene end was trimmed by 3 bases and the J gene end by 7 bases; junction bases not matched to a gene: 9. This CDR3 spans 15 amino acids. CDR3 sequence: CASSSLDRGQGEAFF. As DNA, the CDR3 is TGTGCCAGCAGCTCGCTAGACAGGGGGCAAGGTGAAGCTTTCTTT.